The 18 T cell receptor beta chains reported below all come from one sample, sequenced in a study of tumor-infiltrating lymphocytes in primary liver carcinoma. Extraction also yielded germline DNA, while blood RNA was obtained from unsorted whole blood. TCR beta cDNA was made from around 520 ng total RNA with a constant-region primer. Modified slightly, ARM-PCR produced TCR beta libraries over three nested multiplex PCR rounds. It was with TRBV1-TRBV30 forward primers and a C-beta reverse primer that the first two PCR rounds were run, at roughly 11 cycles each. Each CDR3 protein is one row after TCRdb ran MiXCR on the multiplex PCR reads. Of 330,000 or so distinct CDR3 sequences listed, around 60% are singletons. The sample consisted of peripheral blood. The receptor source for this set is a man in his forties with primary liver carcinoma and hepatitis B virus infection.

As DNA, the CDR3 is TGTGCCAGCAGCCCAACAGGAGAGACGAAGTACTTC. Its protein product is CASSPTGETKYF. J is TRBJ2-5 and V is TRBV11-2; TRBD1 might be the D (5 bases). Germline assignment: CDR1 SGHAT and CDR2 FQNNGV. The CDR3 loop spans 12 amino acids. V was cut by 5 bases and J by 12 bases, with 16 bases left in between.

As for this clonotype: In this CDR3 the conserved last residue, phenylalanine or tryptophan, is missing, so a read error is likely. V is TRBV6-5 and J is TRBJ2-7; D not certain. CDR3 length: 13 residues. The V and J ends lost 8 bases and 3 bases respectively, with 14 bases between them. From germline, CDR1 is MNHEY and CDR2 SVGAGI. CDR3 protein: CASGPRNLYEQYL. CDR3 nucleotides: TGTGCCAGCGGCCCCCGGAATCTCTACGAGCAGTACCTC.

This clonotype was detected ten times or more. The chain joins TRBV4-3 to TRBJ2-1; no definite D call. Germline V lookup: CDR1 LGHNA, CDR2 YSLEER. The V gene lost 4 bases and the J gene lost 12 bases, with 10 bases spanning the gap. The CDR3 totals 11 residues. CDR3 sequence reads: CASSPAVGQFF. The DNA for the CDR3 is TGCGCCAGCAGCCCGGCTGTAGGGCAGTTCTTC.

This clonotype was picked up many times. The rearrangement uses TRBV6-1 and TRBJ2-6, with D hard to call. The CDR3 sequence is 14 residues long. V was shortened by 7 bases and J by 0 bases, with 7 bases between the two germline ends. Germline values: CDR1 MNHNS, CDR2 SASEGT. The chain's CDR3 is CASNPRSGANVLTF. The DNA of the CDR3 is TGTGCCAGCAACCCACGCTCTGGGGCCAACGTCCTGACTTTC.

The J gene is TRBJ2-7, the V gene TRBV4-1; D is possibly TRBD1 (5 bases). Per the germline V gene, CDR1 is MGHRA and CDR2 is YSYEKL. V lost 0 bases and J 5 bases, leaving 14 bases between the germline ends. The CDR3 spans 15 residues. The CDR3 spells CASSQDHWQDNEQYF. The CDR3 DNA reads TGCGCCAGCAGCCAAGATCACTGGCAGGACAACGAGCAGTACTTC.

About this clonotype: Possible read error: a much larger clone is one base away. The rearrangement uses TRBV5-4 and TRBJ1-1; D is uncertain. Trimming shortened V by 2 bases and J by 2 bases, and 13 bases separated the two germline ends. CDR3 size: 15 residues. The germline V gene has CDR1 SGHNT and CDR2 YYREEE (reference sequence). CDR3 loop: CASSLGMTANTEAFF. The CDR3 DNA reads TGTGCCAGCAGCTTAGGGATGACGGCCAACACTGAAGCTTTCTTT. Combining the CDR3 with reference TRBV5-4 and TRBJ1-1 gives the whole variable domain ETGVTQSPTHLIKTRGQQVTLRCSSQSGHNTVSWYQQALGQGPQFIFQYYREEENGRGNFPPRFSGLQFPNYSSELNVNALELDDSALYLCASSLGMTANTEAFFGQGTRLTVV.

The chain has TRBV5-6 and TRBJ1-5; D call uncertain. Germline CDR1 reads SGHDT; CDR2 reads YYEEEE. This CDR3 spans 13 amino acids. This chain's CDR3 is CATTCWSNQPQHF. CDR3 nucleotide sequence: TGTGCTACGACATGTTGGAGCAATCAGCCCCAGCATTTT.

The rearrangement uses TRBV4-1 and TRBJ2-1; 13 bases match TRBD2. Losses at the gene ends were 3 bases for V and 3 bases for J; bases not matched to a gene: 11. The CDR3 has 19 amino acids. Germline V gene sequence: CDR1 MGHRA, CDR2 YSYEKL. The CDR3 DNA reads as TGCGCCAGCAGCCATTCGTCTGGACTAGCGGGAGTAAACTACAATGAGCAGTTCTTC. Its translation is CASSHSSGLAGVNYNEQFF.

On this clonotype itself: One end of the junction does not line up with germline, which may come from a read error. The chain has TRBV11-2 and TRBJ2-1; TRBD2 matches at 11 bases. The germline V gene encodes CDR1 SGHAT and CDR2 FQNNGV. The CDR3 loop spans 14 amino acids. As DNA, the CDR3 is TGTGCCAGCCGCATAGCGGGAGGGGACAATGAACAGTTCTTC. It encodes CASRIAGGDNEQFF.

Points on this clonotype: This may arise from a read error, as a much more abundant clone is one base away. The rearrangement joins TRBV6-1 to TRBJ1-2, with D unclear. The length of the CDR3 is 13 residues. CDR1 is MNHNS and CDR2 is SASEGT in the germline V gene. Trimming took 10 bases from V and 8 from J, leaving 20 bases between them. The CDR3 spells CAIRKDRETGYTF. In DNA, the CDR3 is TGTGCCATCAGAAAGGACCGGGAGACGGGCTACACCTTC.

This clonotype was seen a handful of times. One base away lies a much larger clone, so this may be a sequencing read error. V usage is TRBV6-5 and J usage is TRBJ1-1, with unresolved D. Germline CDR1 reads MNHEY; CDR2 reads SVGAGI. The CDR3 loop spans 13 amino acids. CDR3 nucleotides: TGTGCCAGCAGTTACGGACGGAACATTGAAGCTTTCTTT. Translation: CASSYGRNIEAFF.

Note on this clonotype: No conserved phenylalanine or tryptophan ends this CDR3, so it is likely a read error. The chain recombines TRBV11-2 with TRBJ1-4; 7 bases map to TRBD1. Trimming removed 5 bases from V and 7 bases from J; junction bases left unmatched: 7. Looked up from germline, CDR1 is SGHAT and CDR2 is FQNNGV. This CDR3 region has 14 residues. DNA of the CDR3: TGTGCCAGCAGCCAACAGGGGACTCGTGAAAAACTGTTTTCT. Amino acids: CASSQQGTREKLFS.

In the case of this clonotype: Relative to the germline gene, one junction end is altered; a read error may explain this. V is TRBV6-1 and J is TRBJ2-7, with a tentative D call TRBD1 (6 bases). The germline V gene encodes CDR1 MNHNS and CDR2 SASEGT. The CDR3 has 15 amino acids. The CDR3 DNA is TGTGCCAGCAGTCAACAGGGCAGGAGCTCCTACAAGCAGTACTTC. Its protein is CASSQQGRSSYKQYF.

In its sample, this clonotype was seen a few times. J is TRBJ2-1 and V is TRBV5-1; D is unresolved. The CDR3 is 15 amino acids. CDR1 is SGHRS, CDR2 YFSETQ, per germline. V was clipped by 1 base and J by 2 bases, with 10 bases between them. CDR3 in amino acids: CASSLSRPAYNEQFF. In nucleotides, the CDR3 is TGCGCCAGCAGCTTGAGTCGACCCGCCTACAATGAGCAGTTCTTC.

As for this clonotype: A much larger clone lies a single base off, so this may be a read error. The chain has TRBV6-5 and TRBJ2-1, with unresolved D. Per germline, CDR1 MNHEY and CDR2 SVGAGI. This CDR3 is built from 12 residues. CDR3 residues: CASSPPANDQFF. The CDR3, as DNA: TGTGCCAGCAGTCCCCCCGCCAATGATCAGTTCTTC.

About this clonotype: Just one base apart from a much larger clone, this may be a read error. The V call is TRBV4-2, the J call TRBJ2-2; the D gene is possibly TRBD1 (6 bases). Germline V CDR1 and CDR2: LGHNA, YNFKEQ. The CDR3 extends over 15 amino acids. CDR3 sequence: CASSQGDRNIGELFF. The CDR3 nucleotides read TGTGCCAGCAGCCAGGGAGACAGGAACATCGGGGAGCTGTTTTTT.

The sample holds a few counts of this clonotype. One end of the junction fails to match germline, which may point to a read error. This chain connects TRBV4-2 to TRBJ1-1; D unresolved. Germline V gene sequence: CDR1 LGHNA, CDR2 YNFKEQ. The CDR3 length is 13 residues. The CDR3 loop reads CVSSQAVNTEAFF. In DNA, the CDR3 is TGTGTCAGCAGCCAAGCGGTAAACACTGAAGCTTTCTTT.

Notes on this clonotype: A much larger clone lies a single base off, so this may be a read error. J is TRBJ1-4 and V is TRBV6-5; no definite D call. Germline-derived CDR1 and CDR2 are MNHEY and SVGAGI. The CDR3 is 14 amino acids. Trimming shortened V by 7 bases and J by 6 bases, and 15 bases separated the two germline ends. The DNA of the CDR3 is TGTGCCAGCATGGACCCTAAAGACTATGAAAAACTGTTTTTT. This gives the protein CASMDPKDYEKLFF.